Shown below are 19 T cell receptor beta chains from a single sample sequenced in a study of neurological immune-mediated disorders. TCRdb recomputed calls from the 5' RACE reads with MiXCR, one row per CDR3 protein. The sample has about 87,000 distinct CDR3 sequences; under 4.5% are singletons. Sequencing used PBMCs. The receptors were sampled from a woman in her fifties or sixties with multiple sclerosis.

There are many counts of this clonotype. This chain links TRBV12-3 or TRBV12-4 with TRBJ2-7; a weak D match, TRBD1 (6 bases). V was cut by 5 bases and J by 2 bases, with 10 bases left in between. The CDR3 has 13 amino acids. The CDR3 DNA reads as TGTGCCAGCAGTGGCCAGGGGCCCTACGAGCAGTACTTC. Residues: CASSGQGPYEQYF.

This clonotype appeared many times. The V call is TRBV6-5, the J call TRBJ1-6, with D possibly being TRBD1 (5 bases). The length of the CDR3 is 16 residues. The germline V gene has CDR1 MNHEY and CDR2 SVGAGI. The V and J ends lost 0 bases and 6 bases respectively, with 12 bases between them. The CDR3, as DNA: TGTGCCAGCAGTTACTCGAGGGGTTCGGGTAATTCACCCCTCCACTTT. This encodes CASSYSRGSGNSPLHF.

This clonotype came up many times. The V and J genes are TRBV10-3 and TRBJ1-1; D is undetermined. Deletions cut 0 bases from V and 8 bases from J, with 10 bases between. The CDR3 is made up of 13 amino acids. The V gene's germline CDR1 is ENHRY and CDR2 SYGVKD. CDR3 region: CAISESSSREAFF. CDR3 DNA sequence: TGTGCCATCAGTGAGTCATCCTCCCGGGAAGCTTTCTTT.

This clonotype appeared many times. The gene calls are TRBV10-3 and TRBJ1-2; D gene unclear. This CDR3 is built from 15 residues. Trimming removed 7 bases from V and 4 bases from J, with 19 bases in between. Germline assignment: CDR1 ENHRY and CDR2 SYGVKD. The CDR3 reads CAITSGPDASYGYTF. The CDR3 DNA sequence: TGTGCCATCACCAGTGGACCGGACGCGAGCTATGGCTACACCTTC.

This clonotype was observed at least ten times. The rearrangement joins TRBV7-9 to TRBJ1-1; 7 positions match TRBD1. The CDR3 has 15 residues. Germline assignment: CDR1 SEHNR and CDR2 FQNEAQ (reference sequence). Germline trimming cut 3 bases from V and 4 bases from J; bases unmatched to any gene: 8. CDR3 protein: CASSFPRGGGTEAFF. The CDR3 nucleotides read TGTGCCAGCAGCTTCCCCAGAGGGGGCGGCACTGAAGCTTTCTTT.

The chain is built from TRBV7-2 and TRBJ1-4; D gene ambiguous. This CDR3 comprises 16 residues. Trimming removed 5 bases from V and 0 bases from J, with 13 bases in between. Germline V gene lookup returns CDR1 SGHTA and CDR2 FQGNSA. This CDR3 is CASSPQGGATNEKLFF. In DNA, the CDR3 is TGTGCCAGCAGCCCCCAAGGTGGCGCAACTAATGAAAAACTGTTTTTT.

The table lists this clonotype with many counts. The chain links TRBV5-1 to TRBJ1-1, with TRBD1 as a possible D gene (5 bases). Trimming took 3 bases from V and 1 from J, leaving 10 bases between them. Germline V gene lookup returns CDR1 SGHRS and CDR2 YFSETQ. This CDR3 contains 14 residues. The CDR3 DNA reads TGCGCCAGCAGCTCCGGGACCGCGAACACTGAAGCTTTCTTT. This translates into CASSSGTANTEAFF.

This clonotype was counted at least ten times. V usage is TRBV10-3 and J usage is TRBJ2-2; D is unclear. Germline values: CDR1 ENHRY, CDR2 SYGVKD. Trimming removed 10 bases at V and 6 bases at J, with 21 bases between. The CDR3 contains 15 residues. The CDR3 loop reads CATLEYKVTPGELFF. The CDR3, as DNA: TGTGCCACCCTCGAGTACAAAGTGACCCCCGGGGAGCTGTTTTTT.

This clonotype occurred many times. The chain links TRBV5-1 to TRBJ2-5; weak D call: TRBD1 (6 bases). CDR1 SGHRS and CDR2 YFSETQ come from the germline V gene. The CDR3 sequence is 14 residues long. The V gene lost 4 bases and the J gene lost 5 bases, with 15 bases spanning the gap. The CDR3 is CASSRSGTMETQYF. For the CDR3, the DNA is TGCGCCAGCAGCCGCTCCGGGACAATGGAGACCCAGTACTTC.

This clonotype was detected many times. The chain links TRBV4-1 to TRBJ1-5; the match to TRBD1 covers 9 bases. Losses at the gene ends were 2 bases for V and 6 bases for J; bases not matched to a gene: 8. Germline V CDR1 and CDR2: MGHRA, YSYEKL. The length of the CDR3 is 16 residues. The CDR3 protein is CASSQNAQGAVQPQHF. The CDR3, as DNA: TGCGCCAGCAGCCAAAACGCACAGGGGGCGGTTCAGCCCCAGCATTTT.

This clonotype was seen ten or more times. This chain uses TRBV12-3 or TRBV12-4 with TRBJ2-2; D gene uncertain. V lost 6 bases and J lost 4, with 18 bases in between. This CDR3 region has 16 residues. This chain's CDR3 is CASSGLTPRVTGELFF. Here the CDR3 DNA reads TGTGCCAGCAGCGGTTTGACGCCACGGGTCACCGGGGAGCTGTTTTTT.

The sample holds many counts of this clonotype. V is TRBV29-1 and J is TRBJ2-7; D assignment may be TRBD1 or TRBD2 (5 bases each). V lost 2 bases, J lost 4 bases, and 18 bases lay in between. The germline gives CDR1 SQVTM, CDR2 ANQGSEA. The CDR3 sequence is 15 residues long. Written as DNA, the CDR3 is TGCAGCGTTGAAACTAACCGGGACGGGGAGTACGAGCAGTACTTC. This gives the protein CSVETNRDGEYEQYF.

This clonotype has ten or more counts. The V and J genes are TRBV5-6 and TRBJ2-5; 11 bases are shared with TRBD2. V lost 4 bases to trimming and J lost 5 bases; unmatched junction nucleotides: 10. The CDR3 is 16 amino acids. The V gene's germline CDR1 is SGHDT and CDR2 YYEEEE. The CDR3 DNA sequence: TGTGCCAGCAGCGAACAAATAGCGGGGGGGCGCGAGACCCAGTACTTC. Residues: CASSEQIAGGRETQYF.

This clonotype has ten or more counts. The chain links TRBV20-1 to TRBJ2-1; weak D call: TRBD1 (6 bases). From germline, CDR1 is DFQATT and CDR2 SNEGSKA (reference sequence). The CDR3 has 17 residues. Trimming stripped 6 bases from V and 6 bases from J, with 27 bases between. The CDR3 DNA follows: TGCAGTGCCAACCCTCTAGCTGGGGGCTCCCTCCGCAATGAGCAGTTCTTC. Protein sequence: CSANPLAGGSLRNEQFF.

This clonotype was seen many times. The chain couples TRBV5-1 to TRBJ2-3, with a possible D match to TRBD1 (5 bases). Trimming shortened V by 2 bases and J by 5 bases, and 9 bases separated the two germline ends. This CDR3 region has 13 residues. CDR1 and CDR2 (germline): SGHRS, YFSETQ. The CDR3 sequence: CASSLQEIDTQYF. The CDR3, as DNA: TGCGCCAGCAGCTTACAGGAGATAGATACGCAGTATTTT.

There are many counts of this clonotype. V is TRBV20-1 and J is TRBJ1-4; 9 positions agree with TRBD1. V lost 5 bases and J lost 7; bases outside the gene matches: 14. Per germline, CDR1 DFQATT and CDR2 SNEGSKA (reference sequence). The CDR3 sequence is 16 residues long. The CDR3 bases are TGCAGTGCTCAGACAGGGGGGCGGAAGCGTAGTGAAAAACTGTTTTTT. Amino acids: CSAQTGGRKRSEKLFF.

This clonotype was seen ten or more times. The V and J genes are TRBV12-3 or TRBV12-4 and TRBJ1-1, with D perhaps TRBD1 (6 bases). The germline V and J ends were trimmed by 6 bases and 3 bases, with 26 bases remaining between them. The CDR3 totals 18 residues. The CDR3 DNA reads as TGTGCCAGCAGAACCATATTAGGGCCCTCGGGGGCGTACACTGAAGCTTTCTTT. Translating gives CASRTILGPSGAYTEAFF.

This clonotype has a count of ten or more. The rearrangement uses TRBV12-5 and TRBJ2-1, with 8 bases fitting TRBD1. The CDR3 covers 14 residues. V trimming: 4 bases; J trimming: 7 bases; junction bases outside the gene matches: 6. Germline V gene data show CDR1 as LGHNT and CDR2 as FRNRAP. The CDR3 nucleotides read TGTGCTAGTGGTTCCTTCGACAGGGGAAATGAGCAGTTCTTC. It translates to CASGSFDRGNEQFF.

This clonotype has a handful of counts. One base away lies a much larger clone, so this may be a sequencing read error. The rearrangement joins TRBV5-1 to TRBJ2-6, with D maybe TRBD1 (5 bases). The germline CDR1 and CDR2 sequences are SGHRS and YFSETQ. The CDR3 is made up of 15 amino acids. The chain's CDR3 is CASSPSGSGAKVLTF. CDR3 bases: TGCGCCAGCAGCCCCTCCGGCTCTGGGGCCAAAGTCCTGACTTTC.